This TCR beta chain was identified during a study of regulatory T cells in long-lasting Graves disease. On the study more broadly: For a period under 3 months, newly diagnosed Graves' patients had taken antithyroid drugs. Whole-study findings and limits: Persistent disease preferred TRBV28, TRBJ1-2 and TRBJ2-5; new disease, TRBV20-1 and TRBJ2-1.

This clonotype was detected a few times. Its specificity is not known. Arm-PCR of CDR3 regions and iRepertoire HTBI primers were used to build TCR beta libraries. One entry per CDR3 protein, called by TCRdb with MiXCR from the multiplex PCR reads. The top ten clones hold roughly 21% of a sample with approximately 350,000 distinct CDR3 sequences, roughly 15% of them seen once. Time point: newly diagnosed GD, antithyroid drugs for less than 3 months. Making the TCR library involved RNA that had been extracted from PBMCs. The CDR3 contains 13 residues. Per germline, CDR1 SGHNT and CDR2 YYREEE (reference sequence). The V gene lost 4 bases and the J gene lost 5 bases, with 12 bases spanning the gap. Another study also made use of these data, one on T cells in Graves' hyperthyroidism and ophthalmopathy. That study reports: Diagnoses were made from clinical symptoms, serum measures (thyroxine and TRAb), thyroid ultrasound and orbital computed tomography.

The sample here was peripheral blood mononuclear cells (PBMCs), taken at new diagnosis, from a patient treated with antithyroid drugs. The chain recombines TRBV5-4 with TRBJ2-5; no firm D call. This clonotype originated in a woman aged 18-35 years with Graves disease. The CDR3 spells CASSKEPLETQYF. CDR3 sequence (DNA): TGTGCCAGCAGCAAAGAACCCCTGGAGACCCAGTACTTC. The complete variable domain, with remaining parts taken from reference TRBV5-4 and TRBJ2-5, reads ETGVTQSPTHLIKTRGQQVTLRCSSQSGHNTVSWYQQALGQGPQFIFQYYREEENGRGNFPPRFSGLQFPNYSSELNVNALELDDSALYLCASSKEPLETQYFGPGTRLLVL.